This T cell receptor (beta chain) was obtained from a study of identical twins. It was template switching that added a universal primer site, and there were unique molecular identifiers on the cDNA. Each CDR3 protein is one row after TCRdb ran MiXCR on the 5' RACE reads. The profile covers 250,000 to 300,000 distinct CDR3 sequences, with 8.5% to 9.5% appearing a single time and about 7.1% taken by the ten largest. A few counts support this clonotype. Its antigen is unknown. The V and J ends lost 7 bases and 0 bases respectively, with 12 bases between them. Looked up from germline, CDR1 is SNHLY and CDR2 is FYNNEI. CDR3 length: 14 residues. Study-wide findings and caveats: In cord blood, abundant beta clonotypes had fewer insertions; memory showed no trend. It was cross-sectional statistical analysis, not following the same donors, that the conclusions relied on.

These data are also associated with another study on yellow fever vaccine responses in identical twins. That publication notes: Reports say the vaccine T cell response in twins looked partly convergent and partly personalized.

This clonotype was obtained from a woman aged 18-35 years in good health. J is TRBJ1-1 and V is TRBV2; D call uncertain. Input material: CD8+ T cells sorted from blood. CDR3 DNA sequence: TGTGCCAGCACTCCTCCAGCGATGAACACTGAAGCTTTCTTT. It specifies CASTPPAMNTEAFF.